This T cell receptor (beta chain) was sequenced for a study of blood T cells in healthy people across ages. Findings of the study overall: Possibly confounding the expanded clonotype changes was the fact that donor CMV status was unknown. Researchers report that TCR beta diversity correlated strongly with naive T cell percentage.

With respect to this clonotype: Its antigen is not known.

Germline CDR1 and CDR2: DFQATT and SNEGSKA (reference sequence). CDR3 length equals 16 residues. Trimming removed 4 bases from V and 1 base from J; junction bases left unmatched: 10. Combining a sample-barcoded 5' primer with a J-beta primer mix, a second PCR ran for about 6 to 11 cycles. TCRdb ran MiXCR on the 5' RACE reads and lists one entry per CDR3 protein. The sample yields around 1,000,000 distinct CDR3 sequences, 35% to 45% seen once. Per-sample PBMC isolation yielded at least 6.5 million cells. The chain uses TRBV20-1 and TRBJ2-5; the match to TRBD2 covers 9 bases. This TCR came from a man aged 18 to 29 in good health. Sequencing input: blood. CDR3 nucleotide sequence: TGCAGTGCTAAGCCCCAACTAGCGGGCTCCCAAGAGACCCAGTACTTC. Amino acid sequence: CSAKPQLAGSQETQYF.